The rows below give T cell receptor beta chains drawn from one sample of a study of cytomegalovirus exposure and HLA in healthy donors. The table came from immunoSEQ multiplex PCR; TCRdb's copy has only in-frame clones and leaves some out. This table has roughly 60,000 clones, approximately 96% appearing once. Input material: PBMCs. The receptors here all came from a man aged 18 to 30 in good health and CMV-seronegative. CDR3s include the opening cysteine and the closing phenylalanine or tryptophan. Fields, in order: V gene, J gene, D gene, clone size, CDR3 protein, CDR3 DNA. D genes are given only for firm matches. Clone size is given for some rows only: seen once, a few or many times, or a class if the clone is expanded.

V: TRBV6-4
J: TRBJ2-3
D: TRBD2
size: few
CDR3: CASSDDLAGGADTQYF
DNA: TGTGCCAGCAGTGACGATCTAGCGGGAGGGGCAGATACGCAGTATTTT

V: TRBV5-6
J: TRBJ2-5
D: -
size: -
CDR3: CASSLSTPETQYF
DNA: TGTGCCAGCAGCTTGAGCACCCCAGAGACCCAGTACTTC

V: TRBV5-1
J: TRBJ2-5
D: -
size: -
CDR3: CASSPQFSVLYQETQYF
DNA: TGCGCCAGCAGCCCACAATTTAGCGTGCTTTACCAAGAGACCCAGTACTTC

V: TRBV7-2
J: TRBJ1-1
D: TRBD1
size: -
CDR3: CASSNALQGATEAFF
DNA: TGTGCCAGCAGCAACGCCTTGCAGGGGGCCACTGAAGCTTTCTTT

V: TRBV4-1
J: TRBJ1-1
D: -
size: -
CDR3: CASSRLSTENTEAFF
DNA: TGCGCCAGCAGCCGACTTTCGACAGAGAACACTGAAGCTTTCTTT

V: TRBV6-5
J: TRBJ2-2
D: -
size: -
CDR3: CASSYQVVGELFF
DNA: TGTGCCAGCAGTTACCAGGTCGTGGGGGAGCTGTTTTTT

V: TRBV7-8
J: TRBJ2-2
D: -
size: -
CDR3: CASGYPRRTGNTGELFF
DNA: TGTGCCAGCGGGTATCCCCGGAGGACGGGGAACACCGGGGAGCTGTTTTTT

V: TRBV19
J: TRBJ1-5
D: TRBD1
size: few
CDR3: CASSDRGGNSNQPQHF
DNA: TGTGCCAGTAGTGACAGGGGTGGGAATAGCAATCAGCCCCAGCATTTT

V: TRBV9
J: TRBJ2-1
D: TRBD2
size: -
CDR3: CASSGSGSFYNEQFF
DNA: TGTGCCAGCAGCGGCAGCGGGAGTTTTTACAATGAGCAGTTCTTC

V: TRBV11-2
J: TRBJ2-7
D: TRBD2
size: few
CDR3: CASSSGLAGLQYF
DNA: TGTGCCAGCAGCTCGGGACTAGCGGGATTGCAGTACTTC

V: TRBV27
J: TRBJ2-1
D: TRBD2
size: -
CDR3: CASSLSAGVYNEQFF
DNA: TGTGCCAGCAGTTTATCAGCGGGAGTCTACAATGAGCAGTTCTTC

V: TRBV28
J: TRBJ2-2
D: -
size: -
CDR3: CAVSARVNTGELFF
DNA: TGTGCCGTCTCTGCCCGGGTGAACACCGGGGAGCTGTTTTTT

V: TRBV7-9
J: TRBJ2-3
D: TRBD1
size: -
CDR3: CASSLGTGFADTQYF
DNA: TGTGCCAGCAGCCTCGGGACAGGGTTTGCAGATACGCAGTATTTT

V: TRBV13
J: TRBJ2-7
D: TRBD1
size: -
CDR3: CASSATGGAYEQYF
DNA: TGTGCCAGCAGCGCCACAGGGGGTGCCTACGAGCAGTACTTC

V: TRBV4-1
J: TRBJ2-1
D: TRBD2
size: -
CDR3: CASSAGLGTYNEQFF
DNA: TGCGCCAGCAGCGCGGGACTAGGGACCTACAATGAGCAGTTCTTC

V: TRBV7-2
J: TRBJ2-7
D: -
size: -
CDR3: CASSPRRGLQYF
DNA: TGTGCCAGCAGCCCCCGCCGGGGTCTGCAGTACTTC

V: TRBV21-1
J: TRBJ2-1
D: -
size: -
CDR3: CASSKPSGRRHNEQFF
DNA: TGTGCCAGCAGCAAACCGAGCGGGAGAAGACACAATGAGCAGTTCTTC

V: TRBV9
J: TRBJ2-1
D: TRBD2
size: -
CDR3: CASSVLPETSGISSYNEQFF
DNA: TGTGCCAGCAGCGTACTTCCCGAGACTAGCGGGATAAGCTCCTACAATGAGCAGTTCTTC

V: TRBV5-1
J: TRBJ2-6
D: -
size: -
CDR3: CASSATISGANVLTF
DNA: TGCGCCAGCAGCGCGACTATCTCTGGGGCCAACGTCCTGACTTTC

V: TRBV18
J: TRBJ2-1
D: TRBD2
size: -
CDR3: CASSPSTSGANNEQFF
DNA: TGTGCCAGCTCACCTTCGACTAGCGGGGCGAACAATGAGCAGTTCTTC

V: TRBV27
J: TRBJ2-1
D: TRBD2
size: -
CDR3: CASSFVAGAENEQFF
DNA: TGTGCCAGCAGTTTTGTGGCGGGAGCGGAAAATGAGCAGTTCTTC

V: TRBV15
J: TRBJ2-1
D: -
size: -
CDR3: CATSREGSSPTSSYNEQFF
DNA: TGTGCCACCAGCAGAGAGGGGAGTAGCCCTACGAGCTCCTACAATGAGCAGTTCTTC

V: TRBV13
J: TRBJ2-1
D: TRBD2
size: -
CDR3: CASSLYASGSSVDEQFF
DNA: TGTGCCAGCAGCTTATATGCTAGCGGGAGCTCTGTAGATGAGCAGTTCTTC

V: TRBV9
J: TRBJ2-1
D: TRBD1
size: -
CDR3: CASSDDRGGYNEQFF
DNA: TGTGCCAGCAGCGACGACAGGGGGGGATACAATGAGCAGTTCTTC

V: TRBV19
J: TRBJ1-2
D: TRBD1
size: -
CDR3: CASSMGQAGVNGYTF
DNA: TGTGCCAGTAGTATGGGACAGGCGGGGGTGAACGGCTACACCTTC

V: TRBV11-2
J: TRBJ1-3
D: -
size: -
CDR3: CASSWTDSGDTIYF
DNA: TGTGCCAGCAGCTGGACAGACTCCGGCGACACCATATATTTT

V: TRBV29-1
J: TRBJ2-7
D: -
size: -
CDR3: CSVGSSYEQYF
DNA: TGCAGCGTTGGGAGCTCCTACGAGCAGTACTTC

V: TRBV4-3
J: TRBJ1-5
D: -
size: -
CDR3: CASSQAYRDNQPQHF
DNA: TGCGCCAGCAGCCAAGCGTACAGGGACAATCAGCCCCAGCATTTT

V: TRBV5-1
J: TRBJ2-7
D: TRBD1
size: once
CDR3: CASSSDRGTYEQYF
DNA: TGCGCCAGCAGCTCGGACAGGGGTACCTACGAGCAGTACTTC

V: TRBV9
J: TRBJ2-5
D: TRBD2
size: -
CDR3: CASSVSGSRETQYF
DNA: TGTGCCAGCAGCGTCAGCGGGAGTCGGGAGACCCAGTACTTC

V: TRBV6-1
J: TRBJ2-1
D: TRBD2
size: -
CDR3: CASVEVGGRARNEQFF
DNA: TGTGCCAGCGTTGAAGTAGGCGGGAGGGCCAGGAATGAGCAGTTCTTC

V: TRBV29-1
J: TRBJ2-4
D: TRBD1
size: -
CDR3: CSVEAFERGLAKNIQYF
DNA: TGCAGCGTTGAAGCTTTTGAGAGGGGGCTTGCCAAAAACATTCAGTACTTC

V: TRBV5-1
J: TRBJ1-2
D: -
size: -
CDR3: CASSFGRGDGYTF
DNA: TGCGCCAGCAGCTTCGGCAGGGGTGATGGCTACACCTTC

V: TRBV10-1
J: TRBJ2-3
D: TRBD2
size: -
CDR3: CASTPGGGTDTQYF
DNA: TGCGCCAGCACCCCGGGGGGGGGCACAGATACGCAGTATTTT

V: TRBV6-5
J: TRBJ1-1
D: -
size: -
CDR3: CASRAGGGAFF
DNA: TGTGCCAGCAGGGCTGGTGGGGGGGCTTTCTTT

V: TRBV27
J: TRBJ2-2
D: TRBD2
size: -
CDR3: CASSFLGLAGVIGTGELFF
DNA: TGTGCCAGCAGTTTTCTGGGACTAGCGGGAGTAATCGGGACCGGGGAGCTGTTTTTT

V: TRBV7-2
J: TRBJ2-7
D: TRBD2
size: -
CDR3: CASSLRWEGAYEQYF
DNA: TGTGCCAGCAGCTTACGGTGGGAGGGCGCCTACGAGCAGTACTTC

V: TRBV11-3
J: TRBJ2-7
D: -
size: -
CDR3: CASSLDRDAYEQYF
DNA: TGTGCCAGCAGCTTAGATCGGGATGCGTACGAGCAGTACTTC

V: TRBV4-2
J: TRBJ2-5
D: TRBD2
size: -
CDR3: CASSQNSGGIEETQYF
DNA: TGTGCCAGCAGCCAAAATAGCGGGGGGATAGAAGAGACCCAGTACTTC

V: TRBV6-1
J: TRBJ1-5
D: -
size: -
CDR3: CASSEGAGAEPQHF
DNA: TGTGCCAGCAGTGAAGGGGCAGGGGCAGAGCCCCAGCATTTT